This paragraph covers one T cell receptor (beta chain) sequence. The antigen is undetermined. The sample comes from a study of blood T cells in healthy people across ages. Using a J-beta primer mix together with a sample-barcoded 5' primer, a second PCR was run for roughly 6 to 12 cycles. TCRdb re-analysed the 5' RACE reads in MiXCR, keeping a single row per CDR3 protein. The table includes just under 750,000 distinct CDR3 sequences, 20% to 25% detected once. Germline CDR1 and CDR2: LGHDT and YNNKEL (reference sequence). CDR3 length: 16 amino acids. Trimming took off 4 bases at V and 3 bases at J, with 18 bases between the two ends. General study results and limits: Diversity figures based on one million T cells were deemed too low. When set beside aged donors, long-lived donors presented more naive CD4+ cells and higher diversity.

The TCR was taken from a man in his sixties or seventies in good health. The rearrangement links TRBV3-1 to TRBJ1-1, with unresolved D. The specimen was blood. CDR3 sequence: CASSPSIKGAYTEAFF. CDR3 bases: TGTGCCAGCAGCCCCTCAATCAAGGGAGCGTACACTGAAGCTTTCTTT. The full variable domain, in which reference TRBV3-1 and TRBJ1-1 provide the parts outside the CDR3, is DTAVSQTPKYLVTQMGNDKSIKCEQNLGHDTMYWYKQDSKKFLKIMFSYNNKELIINETVPNRFSPKSPDKAHLNLHINSLELGDSAVYFCASSPSIKGAYTEAFFGQGTRLTVV.